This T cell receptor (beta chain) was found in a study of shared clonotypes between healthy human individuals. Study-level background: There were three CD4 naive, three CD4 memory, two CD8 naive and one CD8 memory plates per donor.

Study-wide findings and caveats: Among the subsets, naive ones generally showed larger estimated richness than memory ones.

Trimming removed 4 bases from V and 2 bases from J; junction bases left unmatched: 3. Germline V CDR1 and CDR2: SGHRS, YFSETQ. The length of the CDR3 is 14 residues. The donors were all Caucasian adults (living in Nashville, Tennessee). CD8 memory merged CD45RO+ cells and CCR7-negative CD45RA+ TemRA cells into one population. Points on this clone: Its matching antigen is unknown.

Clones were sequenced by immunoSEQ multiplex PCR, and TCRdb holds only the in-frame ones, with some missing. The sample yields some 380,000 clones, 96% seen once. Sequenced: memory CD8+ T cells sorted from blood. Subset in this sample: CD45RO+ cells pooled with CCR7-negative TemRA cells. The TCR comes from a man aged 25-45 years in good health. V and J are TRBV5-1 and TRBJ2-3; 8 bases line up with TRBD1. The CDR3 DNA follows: TGCGCCAGCAGCGTGGACAGGGACACAGATACGCAGTATTTT. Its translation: CASSVDRDTDTQYF.